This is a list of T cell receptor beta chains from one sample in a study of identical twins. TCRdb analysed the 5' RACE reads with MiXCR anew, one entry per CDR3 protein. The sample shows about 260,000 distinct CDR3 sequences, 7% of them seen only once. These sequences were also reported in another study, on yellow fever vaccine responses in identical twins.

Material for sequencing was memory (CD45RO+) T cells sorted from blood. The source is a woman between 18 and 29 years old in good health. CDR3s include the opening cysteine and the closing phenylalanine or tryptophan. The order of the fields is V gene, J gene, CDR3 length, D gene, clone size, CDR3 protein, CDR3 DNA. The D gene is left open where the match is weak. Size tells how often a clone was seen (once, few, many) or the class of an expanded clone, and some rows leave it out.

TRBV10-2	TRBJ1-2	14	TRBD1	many	CASSESTGAGGYTF	TGCGCCAGCAGTGAGTCCACAGGGGCAGGAGGCTACACCTTC
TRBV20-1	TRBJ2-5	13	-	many	CSAREWTEETQYF	TGCAGTGCTAGGGAATGGACTGAAGAGACCCAGTACTTC
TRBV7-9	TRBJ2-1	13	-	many	CASSSDTYNEQFF	TGTGCCAGCAGCTCGGACACCTACAATGAGCAGTTCTTC
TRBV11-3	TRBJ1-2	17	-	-	CASSLVLKDRLNYGYTF	TGTGCCAGCAGCTTAGTCCTAAAGGACAGACTTAACTATGGCTACACCTTC
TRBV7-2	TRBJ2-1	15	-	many	CASSLGLGSYNEQFF	TGTGCCAGCAGCTTAGGTCTAGGCTCCTACAATGAGCAGTTCTTC
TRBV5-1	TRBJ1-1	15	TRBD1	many	CASSPGQGLNTEAFF	TGCGCCAGCAGCCCCGGACAGGGACTGAACACTGAAGCTTTCTTT
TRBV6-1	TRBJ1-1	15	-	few	CASSEDPTGNTEAFF	TGTGCCAGCAGTGAAGACCCGACAGGGAACACTGAAGCTTTCTTT
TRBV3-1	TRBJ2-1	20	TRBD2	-	CASSQEGLAGGRRTFNEQFF	TGTGCCAGCAGCCAAGAAGGGCTAGCGGGAGGGCGGAGGACCTTCAATGAGCAGTTCTTC
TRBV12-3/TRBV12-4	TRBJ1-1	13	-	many	CASSTGPETEAFF	TGTGCCAGCAGTACAGGGCCCGAAACAGAAGCTTTCTTT
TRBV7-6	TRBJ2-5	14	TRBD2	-	CASSRLAGGETQYF	TGTGCCAGCAGCAGACTAGCGGGGGGTGAGACCCAGTACTTC
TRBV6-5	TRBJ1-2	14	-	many	CASSYSGAVYGYTF	TGTGCCAGCAGTTACTCGGGGGCAGTCTATGGCTACACCTTC
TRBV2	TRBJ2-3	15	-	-	CASSVLGNPTDTQYF	TGTGCCAGCAGTGTTCTAGGGAATCCCACAGATACGCAGTATTTT
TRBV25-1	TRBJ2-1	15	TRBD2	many	CASSGGLETYNEQFF	TGTGCCAGCAGTGGAGGACTAGAGACCTACAATGAGCAGTTCTTC
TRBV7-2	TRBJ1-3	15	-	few	CASSRTGTPGNTIYF	TGTGCCAGCAGCAGGACCGGCACCCCTGGAAACACCATATATTTT
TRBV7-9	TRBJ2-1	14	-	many	CASSSSKTPNEQFF	TGTGCCAGCAGCTCATCTAAGACTCCAAATGAGCAGTTCTTC
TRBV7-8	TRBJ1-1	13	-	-	CASSRGALSEAFF	TGTGCCAGCAGCCGGGGGGCTTTATCTGAAGCTTTCTTT
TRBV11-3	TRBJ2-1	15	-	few	CASSFGLSSYNEQFF	TGTGCCAGCAGCTTTGGGCTAAGCTCCTACAATGAGCAGTTCTTC
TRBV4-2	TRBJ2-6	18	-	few	CASSQDSLGWTGANVLTF	TGTGCCAGCAGCCAAGATTCCCTAGGGTGGACTGGGGCCAACGTCCTGACTTTC
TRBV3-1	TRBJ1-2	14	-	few	CASSQDGANYGYTF	TGTGCCAGCAGCCAAGACGGGGCTAACTATGGCTACACCTTC
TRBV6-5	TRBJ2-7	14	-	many	CASSSGVQTGEQYF	TGTGCCAGCAGTTCCGGGGTTCAGACGGGCGAGCAGTACTTC
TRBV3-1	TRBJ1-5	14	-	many	CASSQGSSNQPQHF	TGTGCCAGCAGCCAAGGTAGTAGCAATCAGCCCCAGCATTTT
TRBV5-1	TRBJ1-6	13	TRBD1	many	CASQGTANSPLHF	TGCGCCAGCCAAGGGACAGCTAATTCACCCCTCCACTTT
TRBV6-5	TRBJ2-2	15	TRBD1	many	CASSWTGANTGELFF	TGTGCCAGCAGTTGGACAGGGGCGAACACCGGGGAGCTGTTTTTT
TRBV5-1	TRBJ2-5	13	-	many	CASSVMAQETQYF	TGCGCCAGCAGCGTCATGGCCCAAGAGACCCAGTACTTC
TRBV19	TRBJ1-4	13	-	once	CASSSNRGEKLFF	TGTGCCAGTAGTAGCAATCGGGGTGAAAAACTGTTTTTT
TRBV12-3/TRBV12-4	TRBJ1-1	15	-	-	CACVGDRGWNTEAFF	TGTGCCTGTGTGGGGGACCGGGGGTGGAACACTGAAGCTTTCTTT
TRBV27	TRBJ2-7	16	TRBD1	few	CASSLIRAGGRNEQYF	TGTGCCAGCAGTTTAATTCGCGCAGGGGGCCGAAACGAGCAGTACTTC
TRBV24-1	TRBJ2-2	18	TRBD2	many	CATSDGVAGGMDPGELFF	TGTGCCACCAGTGATGGGGTAGCGGGAGGAATGGACCCCGGGGAGCTGTTTTTT
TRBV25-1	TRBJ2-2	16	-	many	CASSAFSDFGNGELFF	-
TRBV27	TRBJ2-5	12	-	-	CASGRFWETQYF	TGTGCCAGCGGAAGATTCTGGGAGACCCAGTACTTC
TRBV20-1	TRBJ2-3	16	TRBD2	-	CSARDGGVVPTDTQYF	TGCAGTGCTAGAGATGGGGGGGTAGTGCCCACAGATACGCAGTATTTT
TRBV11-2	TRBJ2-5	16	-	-	CASSPAFGGHKETQYF	TGTGCCAGCAGCCCCGCCTTCGGGGGACACAAAGAGACCCAGTACTTC
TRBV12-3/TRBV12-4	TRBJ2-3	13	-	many	CASSLGFTDTQYF	TGTGCCAGCAGTTTAGGGTTCACAGATACGCAGTATTTT
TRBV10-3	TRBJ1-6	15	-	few	CAISVDNSGNSPLHF	TGTGCCATCAGTGTGGATAATAGCGGTAATTCACCCCTCCACTTT
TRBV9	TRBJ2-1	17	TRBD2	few	CAKLPSSAGETYNEQFF	TGTGCCAAACTACCATCCTCAGCGGGAGAGACCTACAATGAGCAGTTCTTC
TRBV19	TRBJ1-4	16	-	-	CASRRSGRTNNEKLFF	TGTGCCAGTAGACGAAGTGGACGGACAAATAATGAAAAACTGTTTTTT
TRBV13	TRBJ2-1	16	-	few	CASSPRTPLGYNEQFF	TGTGCCAGCAGCCCTAGGACCCCACTAGGCTACAATGAGCAGTTCTTC
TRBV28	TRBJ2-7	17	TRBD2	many	CASRPGSWASGTYEQYF	TGTGCCAGCAGGCCAGGAAGTTGGGCTAGCGGGACCTACGAGCAGTACTTC
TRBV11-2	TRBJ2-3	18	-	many	CASSHGRGQVSSTDTQYF	TGTGCCAGCAGCCACGGGAGGGGACAGGTCTCGAGCACAGATACGCAGTATTTT
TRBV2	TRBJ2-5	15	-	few	CASSDVFAFQETQYF	TGTGCCAGCAGTGATGTCTTTGCATTCCAAGAGACCCAGTACTTC
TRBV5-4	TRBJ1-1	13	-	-	CASSWRENTEAFF	TGTGCCAGCAGCTGGCGGGAGAACACTGAAGCTTTCTTT
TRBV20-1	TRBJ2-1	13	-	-	CSAFLDYVNEQFF	TGCAGTGCTTTCCTGGACTACGTGAATGAGCAGTTCTTC
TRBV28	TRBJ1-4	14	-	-	CASSLMGRFEKLFF	TGTGCCAGCAGTTTAATGGGGAGATTTGAAAAACTGTTTTTT
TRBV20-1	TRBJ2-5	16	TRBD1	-	CSARDLLQGAQETQYF	TGCAGTGCTAGAGATCTCTTACAGGGGGCCCAAGAGACCCAGTACTTC
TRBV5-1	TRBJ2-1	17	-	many	CASSLSGALSTYNEQFF	TGCGCCAGCAGCTTGTCTGGGGCCCTATCAACTTACAATGAGCAGTTCTTC
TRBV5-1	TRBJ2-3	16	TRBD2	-	CASSIRLAGATDTQYF	TGCGCCAGCAGCATCCGACTAGCGGGGGCCACAGATACGCAGTATTTT
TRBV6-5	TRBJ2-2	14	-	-	CASILALNTGELFF	-
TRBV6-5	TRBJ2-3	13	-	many	CASSYPPGDTQYF	TGTGCCAGCAGTTACCCCCCAGGGGATACGCAGTATTTT
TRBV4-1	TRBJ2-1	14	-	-	CASSQDFWGGEQFF	TGCGCCAGCAGCCAAGATTTTTGGGGCGGCGAGCAGTTCTTC
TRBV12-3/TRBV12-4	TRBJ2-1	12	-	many	CASSLGPRTQFF	TGTGCCAGCAGTTTGGGGCCACGGACGCAGTTCTTC
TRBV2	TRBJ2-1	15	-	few	CASSRPVSSYNEQFF	TGTGCCAGCAGTCGTCCGGTCAGCTCCTACAATGAGCAGTTCTTC
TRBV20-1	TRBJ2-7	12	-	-	CSARGGGNEQYF	TGCAGTGCTAGAGGGGGCGGGAACGAGCAGTACTTC
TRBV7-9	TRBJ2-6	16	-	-	CASSQSQVPGANVLTF	TGTGCCAGCAGCCAATCACAGGTCCCTGGGGCCAACGTCCTGACTTTC
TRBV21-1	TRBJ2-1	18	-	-	CASSKAESKRGARYEQFF	TGTGCCAGCAGCAAAGCCGAGTCCAAGCGGGGGGCCCGGTATGAGCAGTTCTTC
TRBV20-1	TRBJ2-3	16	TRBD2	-	CCARDSTSGVADTQYF	TGCTGTGCTAGAGATAGCACTAGCGGGGTAGCAGATACGCAGTATTTT
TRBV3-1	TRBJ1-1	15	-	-	CASSQGYRADTEAFF	TGTGCCAGCAGCCAAGGGTACAGGGCGGACACTGAAGCTTTCTTT
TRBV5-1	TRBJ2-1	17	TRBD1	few	CASSLEFQGAVRNEQFF	TGCGCCAGCAGCTTGGAGTTCCAGGGGGCGGTACGCAATGAGCAGTTCTTC
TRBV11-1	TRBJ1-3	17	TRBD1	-	CASRGAPGQSSGNTIYF	TGTGCCAGCCGGGGTGCTCCGGGACAGTCCTCTGGAAACACCATATATTTT